Sequencing of this TCR beta chain was carried out in a study of blood T cell repertoires in COVID-19. Study at large: The analysed material was cDNA or gDNA that came from T cells, B-cell-depleted T cells, or PBMCs.

Clones were sequenced by immunoSEQ multiplex PCR, and TCRdb holds only the in-frame ones, with some missing. The table includes 140,000 or so clones, about 89% detected once. This CDR3 is built from 13 residues. CDR1 is KGHDR and CDR2 is SFDVKD in the germline V gene. V was clipped by 9 bases and J by 0 bases, with 9 bases between them. The sequenced sample consisted of peripheral blood. The chain couples TRBV24-1 to TRBJ2-3, with no clear D. The origin of this receptor is a man over 45 who had recovered from COVID-19. The CDR3 region is CATAAASTDTQYF. The CDR3 nucleotides read TGTGCCACCGCGGCGGCTAGCACAGATACGCAGTATTTT.